Following are 13 T cell receptor beta chains from one sample sequenced in a study of Graves' ophthalmopathy and Graves' hyperthyroidism listed by TCRdb under 2018. Sequencing was performed on an Illumina HiSeq 2000. For repertoire sequencing, the TCR beta CDR3 regions were amplified from RNA transcripts. HTBI primers and the Qiagen OneStep RT-PCR kit were used in a first-round RT-PCR, which was followed by a second-round multiplex PCR, size selection and purification. The raw public data were reprocessed by TCRdb itself: fastp quality trimming at Q25, MiXCR clonotype calling, in-frame beta chains only. For every CDR3 protein sequence, its rows merge into one entry that carries the most common genes and DNA. The sample profile shows roughly 350,000 distinct CDR3 sequences; about 17% of them were found once. Together, the top ten hold 2.4% of the sample. Sequenced material: peripheral blood. Source of these receptors: an adult woman with stable Graves' hyperthyroidism.

This clonotype was recorded at least ten times. This chain links TRBV11-2 with TRBJ2-2; TRBD2 matches at 12 bases. CDR1 is SGHAT, CDR2 FQNNGV, per germline. With V trimmed by 0 bases and J by 1 base, 6 bases remained unmatched. The length of the CDR3 is 19 residues. CDR3: CASSLDPGLAGLNTGELFF. CDR3 nucleotides: TGTGCCAGCAGCTTAGACCCGGGACTAGCGGGCCTGAACACCGGGGAGCTGTTTTTT.

For this clonotype: A much larger clone differs by one base, so this may be a read error. The genes are TRBV2 and TRBJ2-2, with D perhaps matching TRBD1 (6 bases). The CDR3 covers 14 residues. The V and J ends lost 7 bases and 8 bases respectively, with 17 bases between them. The germline V gene has CDR1 SNHLY and CDR2 FYNNEI. This CDR3 is CASNDERGHGELFF. Here the CDR3 DNA reads TGTGCCAGCAACGACGAAAGGGGACATGGGGAGCTGTTTTTT.

This clonotype was seen many times. The CDR3: CASGLGIQGAGETQYF. In nucleotides, the CDR3 is TGTGCTAGTGGTTTGGGGATACAGGGGGCCGGGGAGACCCAGTACTTC. This chain uses TRBV12-5 with TRBJ2-5; TRBD1 matches at 9 bases. J lost 5 bases, V lost 1 base, and 8 bases had no gene match. The V gene's germline CDR1 is LGHNT and CDR2 FRNRAP. The CDR3 length is 16 residues.

The sample holds many counts of this clonotype. Written as DNA, the CDR3 is TGTGCCAGCAGCCCAGGGGTCGCACAAGAGACCCAGTACTTC. Residues: CASSPGVAQETQYF. The V gene is TRBV3-1, the J gene TRBJ2-5, with a tentative D call TRBD1 (6 bases). V lost 4 bases, J lost 2 bases, and 11 bases lay in between. Per the germline V gene, CDR1 is LGHDT and CDR2 is YNNKEL (reference sequence). The CDR3 is 14 amino acids.

The CDR3, as DNA: TGTGCCAGCAGCTTGGGGGGACATTTCCCGGATACGCAGTATTTT. Its protein product is CASSLGGHFPDTQYF. The J gene is TRBJ2-3, the V gene TRBV5-5; a possible D gene is TRBD1 (6 bases). Germline V CDR1 and CDR2: SGHKS, YYEKEE (reference sequence). The CDR3 has 15 amino acids. The V and J ends lost 0 bases and 6 bases respectively, with 14 bases between them.

There are many counts of this clonotype. Here the CDR3 DNA reads TGCAGTGCTAAGAGCGAGGACAGCTCCTACGAGCAGTACTTC. It translates to CSAKSEDSSYEQYF. The chain uses TRBV20-1 and TRBJ2-7; possibly TRBD1 for D (6 bases). The V end lost 4 bases, the J end lost 0 bases, and 13 bases lay between the germline ends. CDR1 is DFQATT and CDR2 is SNEGSKA in the germline V gene (reference sequence). The CDR3 sequence is 14 residues long.

This clonotype has at least ten counts. J is TRBJ2-5 and V is TRBV27; 9 positions match TRBD1. This CDR3 comprises 17 residues. With 3 bases clipped from V and 2 bases from J, the junction kept 10 bases outside the gene matches. From germline, CDR1 is MNHEY and CDR2 SMNVEV (reference sequence). The CDR3 reads CASSFGVYRGRQETQYF. In nucleotides, the CDR3 is TGTGCCAGCAGTTTCGGGGTTTACAGGGGGCGTCAAGAGACCCAGTACTTC.

The sample holds many counts of this clonotype. One base away lies a much larger clone, so this may be a sequencing read error. This sequence joins TRBV12-3 or TRBV12-4 and TRBJ2-7; D may be TRBD1 (6 bases). The CDR3 spans 14 residues. The CDR3 DNA reads as TGTACCAGCACCACCGGACAGAAGAACTACGAGCAGTACTTC. This codes for CTSTTGQKNYEQYF.

This clonotype was observed a few times. This rearrangement joins TRBV14 to TRBJ2-6, with TRBD1 matching over 7 bases. Trimming cost V 0 bases and J 0 bases; bases outside gene matches: 5. CDR3 length: 18 residues. Germline V gives CDR1 SGHDN, CDR2 FVKESK. The CDR3 spells CASSQETGPPSGANVLTF. The CDR3 coding sequence is TGTGCCAGCAGCCAAGAGACAGGGCCCCCCTCTGGGGCCAACGTCCTGACTTTC. The complete variable domain, with remaining parts taken from reference TRBV14 and TRBJ2-6, reads EAGVTQFPSHSVIEKGQTVTLRCDPISGHDNLYWYRRVMGKEIKFLLHFVKESKQDESGMPNNRFLAERTGGTYSTLKVQPAELEDSGVYFCASSQETGPPSGANVLTFGAGSRLTVL.

At least ten counts were recorded for this clonotype. The chain recombines TRBV27 with TRBJ2-5, with TRBD2 as a possible D gene (7 bases). Germline assignment: CDR1 MNHEY and CDR2 SMNVEV (reference sequence). The CDR3 is 16 residues long. V lost 7 bases and J 0 bases, leaving 18 bases between the germline ends. CDR3 in amino acids: CASTPRGGSNQETQYF. Here the CDR3 DNA reads TGTGCCAGCACCCCAAGGGGGGGGAGTAACCAAGAGACCCAGTACTTC.

This clonotype was observed at least ten times. The rearrangement uses TRBV11-3 and TRBJ2-7, with 7 bases that match TRBD1. The J segment lost 2 bases and the V segment lost 1 base, leaving 8 bases of the junction unmatched. Germline assignment: CDR1 SGHNT and CDR2 YENEEA. The CDR3 covers 16 residues. The CDR3, as DNA: TGTGCCAGCAGCTTAGGCGACAGGGTGTGGGCCTACGAGCAGTACTTC. Residues: CASSLGDRVWAYEQYF.

This clonotype was observed at least ten times. The chain joins TRBV28 to TRBJ1-6; 7 bases match TRBD1. J was trimmed by 19 bases and V by 6 bases; bases with no gene match: 21. The CDR3 totals 15 residues. Germline-derived CDR1 and CDR2 are MDHEN and SYDVKM. The CDR3 bases are TGTGCCAGCAGGACAGGGCAGCTTTGGTATTCACCCCCTCACTTT. Translation: CASRTGQLWYSPPHF.

This clonotype was seen at least ten times. The chain recombines TRBV7-2 with TRBJ2-3, with D unresolved. CDR3 length: 12 residues. V lost 4 bases and J lost 4, with 6 bases in between. The germline V gene encodes CDR1 SGHTA and CDR2 FQGNSA. The CDR3 nucleotides read TGTGCCAGCAGCTCCCCCCCAGATACGCAGTATTTT. This gives the protein CASSSPPDTQYF.